This T cell receptor (beta chain) was recovered during a study of regulatory T cells in long-lasting Graves disease. General study results and limits: Persistent disease preferred TRBV28, TRBJ1-2 and TRBJ2-5; new disease, TRBV20-1 and TRBJ2-1. Persistent patients had a count of shared public clonotypes (about 2,700) that exceeded that of new patients (approximately 1,000).

Trimming at V came to 0 bases and at J to 2 bases, leaving 7 bases not matched to a gene. The CDR3 spans 19 residues. The V gene's germline CDR1 is SGHTA and CDR2 FQGNSA. This sample's time point: newly diagnosed GD, antithyroid drugs for less than 3 months. Extracted PBMC RNA gave rise to the TCR library. Each patient gave around 8.1 milliliters of EDTA-anticoagulated peripheral blood. In building TCR beta libraries, iRepertoire HTBI primers were used together with Arm-PCR of CDR3 regions. TCRdb re-derived calls from the multiplex PCR reads in MiXCR, one entry per CDR3 protein. Among approximately 400,000 distinct CDR3 sequences listed, about 15% were seen once. This clonotype was seen many times. The antigen is not known. The data were also submitted as part of a second study, on T cells in Graves' hyperthyroidism and ophthalmopathy.

V usage is TRBV7-2 and J usage is TRBJ2-1; 13 bases map to TRBD2. The source of this sequence is a woman aged 40 to 50 with Graves disease. The sample consisted of peripheral blood mononuclear cells (PBMCs), taken at new diagnosis, from a patient treated with antithyroid drugs. The CDR3 sequence is CASSLAGLAGPTTYNEQFF. The CDR3 DNA sequence: TGTGCCAGCAGCTTAGCGGGACTAGCGGGACCGACAACCTACAATGAGCAGTTCTTC.